A single sample is the source of the 9 T cell receptor beta chains below, sequenced in a study of tumor-infiltrating lymphocytes in primary liver carcinoma (dated by TCRdb to the late 2010s). Sequenced using an Illumina HiSeq 2500. Starting from 450 to 500 ng total RNA, TCRbeta-specific cDNA was produced by reverse transcription with a constant-region primer and ProtoScript II reverse transcriptase. The TCRbeta libraries were prepared through three rounds of nested multiplex PCR following a slightly modified ARM-PCR procedure. Each of the first two PCR rounds ran for nine to ten cycles and used multiplex TRBV1-TRBV30 forward primers together with a Cbeta reverse primer. The public sequencing data were trimmed at Q25 with fastp and processed into clonotypes with MiXCR by TCRdb, which kept only in-frame beta chains. Each CDR3 protein gets just one entry, which takes the most common genes and DNA from the rows behind it. This sample gives fewer than 350,000 distinct CDR3 sequences in total; roughly two thirds of them show up just once. The ten largest clones represent roughly 9% of the sample.

RNA from unsorted whole blood was extracted with TRIzol reagent, and germline DNA was obtained with the DNeasy Blood & Tissue kit. The sequenced material came from peripheral blood. Every receptor here comes from a man aged 40-55 years with primary liver carcinoma and hepatitis B virus infection.

As concerns this clonotype: Just one base apart from a much larger clone, this may be a read error. The CDR3 DNA follows: TGTGCCAGCGGAAGGACAGGGGGCAATCAGCCCCAGTATTTT. Its protein product is CASGRTGGNQPQYF. This chain uses TRBV6-1 with TRBJ1-5; 11 bases fit TRBD1. Matching the DNA end better, TRBJ2-3 makes the J call doubtful. The length of the CDR3 is 14 residues. Per germline, CDR1 MNHNS and CDR2 SASEGT.

This clonotype was detected only once. An end of the junction does not agree with germline; a read error may underlie this. V usage is TRBV5-6 and J usage is TRBJ1-2; D unresolved. The CDR3 has 15 amino acids. Per the germline V gene, CDR1 is SGHDT and CDR2 is YYEEEE. For the CDR3, the DNA is TGTGCCAGTAGCCCAAGGGAGGGATTCGGCTATGACTACACCTTC. Translation gives CASSPREGFGYDYTF.

This clonotype was seen repeatedly, ten times or more. The gene calls are TRBV6-5 and TRBJ2-3; 7 bases fit TRBD2. Unmatched junction bases numbered 8, after V lost 6 bases and J lost 5 bases. CDR1 is MNHEY and CDR2 is SVGAGI in the germline V gene. The CDR3 covers 14 residues. The CDR3 spells CASREAGTIDTQYF. CDR3 nucleotides: TGTGCCAGCAGGGAAGCGGGGACCATAGATACGCAGTATTTT.

The sample holds many counts of this clonotype. The chain is built from TRBV6-2 or TRBV6-3 and TRBJ1-1; 9 bases are a match to TRBD1. This CDR3 contains 11 residues. V trimming: 8 bases; J trimming: 8 bases; junction bases outside the gene matches: 3. Germline values: CDR1 MNHEY, CDR2 SVGEGT. CDR3 coding DNA: TGTGCCAGCGGACAGGGGCAGGAAGCTTTCTTT. Translation: CASGQGQEAFF.

As to this clonotype: An end of the junction does not agree with germline; a read error may underlie this. J is TRBJ2-3 and V is TRBV11-3; D may match TRBD1 or TRBD2 (6 bases each). The germline V gene encodes CDR1 SGHNT and CDR2 YENEEA. This CDR3 spans 14 amino acids. CDR3: CAGSRVGGTDTQYF. CDR3 bases: TGTGCCGGCAGCCGGGTAGGGGGGACAGATACGCAGTATTTT.

This clonotype occurred once. The junction and the germline gene differ at one end; a read error may be behind it. This chain joins TRBV4-1 and TRBJ2-5; 7 bases match TRBD2. This CDR3 has 16 amino acids. Germline V gene lookup returns CDR1 MGHRA and CDR2 YSYEKL. DNA of the CDR3: TGCGCCAACAGCCAATATACGGGGGGTGGGGGAGAGGCCCAGTACTTC. Protein sequence: CANSQYTGGGGEAQYF.

Notes on this clonotype: The CDR3 end shows no conserved phenylalanine or tryptophan, and so a read error is likely. This chain links TRBV5-1 with TRBJ1-1; D may be TRBD1 (5 bases). Per germline, CDR1 SGHRS and CDR2 YFSETQ. The V end was cut by 5 bases, the J end by 1 base, with 9 bases between. The CDR3 covers 13 residues. CDR3 residues: CASRWDQNTEAFS. Written as DNA, the CDR3 is TGCGCCAGCAGGTGGGACCAGAACACTGAAGCTTTCTCT.

The genes are TRBV5-1 and TRBJ2-4; TRBD2 agrees at 15 bases. With V trimmed by 0 bases and J by 7 bases, 8 bases remained unmatched. Germline loops: CDR1 SGHRS, CDR2 YFSETQ. This CDR3 has 18 amino acids. The CDR3 DNA reads as TGCGCCAGCAGCTTGGTCCGTGGGACTAGCGGGGGGACGAACATTCAGTACTTC. Its translation is CASSLVRGTSGGTNIQYF.

This chain joins TRBV15 and TRBJ2-7; 14 nucleotides align to TRBD2. Germline V lookup: CDR1 LNHNV, CDR2 YYDKDF (reference sequence). V shed 1 base and J 5 bases; nucleotides not matched to a gene: 7. The CDR3 length is 17 residues. CDR3 in DNA: TGTGCCACCAGCAGAGGAGGACTAGCGGGAGGTCTCGACGAGCAGTACTTC. Amino acid sequence: CATSRGGLAGGLDEQYF.